This TCR beta chain was identified in a study of blood T cell repertoires in COVID-19. Overall study context: The United States, Italy and Spain were the sources of the acute and convalescent COVID-19 samples. T cells, B-cell-depleted T cells, or PBMCs supplied cDNA or gDNA.

In the original processing: Cell counts per sample came from amplifying reference gene primers. Method: immunoSEQ multiplex PCR; TCRdb's copy keeps in-frame clones and lacks some. The DNA gave D and trimming, while V, J and clone size come from that table. The sample yields approximately 220,000 clones, around 87% seen once. Trimming took 5 bases from V and 1 from J; bases not matched to a gene: 1. This CDR3 has 14 residues. Germline CDR1 reads LNHNV; CDR2 reads YYDKDF (reference sequence). Material: peripheral blood. This sequence originates from a man in his fifties or sixties who had recovered from COVID-19. V usage is TRBV15 and J usage is TRBJ1-1; 10 bases match TRBD1. The CDR3 loop is CATSGQGGNTEAFF. In DNA, the CDR3 is TGTGCCACCAGCGGACAGGGGGGGAACACTGAAGCTTTCTTT. Drawing the rest from reference TRBV15 and TRBJ1-1, the complete variable domain is DAMVIQNPRYQVTQFGKPVTLSCSQTLNHNVMYWYQQKSSQAPKLLFHYYDKDFNNEADTPDNFQSRRPNTSFCFLDIRSPGLGDTAMYLCATSGQGGNTEAFFGQGTRLTVV.